Following are 22 T cell receptor beta chains from one sample sequenced in a study of shared clonotypes between healthy human individuals. Here immunoSEQ multiplex PCR was the method, and the copy in TCRdb shows in-frame clones only, minus some. The sample lists more than 2 million clones, around 95% occurring once. Sequenced: naive CD4+ T cells sorted from blood. Subset specified: CD45RA+ positively selected. These receptors were collected from a man between 18 and 29 years old in good health.

This chain joins TRBV29-1 and TRBJ1-1; 7 nucleotides align to TRBD1. V trimming: 5 bases; J trimming: 1 base; junction bases outside the gene matches: 13. The V gene's germline CDR1 is SQVTM and CDR2 ANQGSEA. CDR3 length: 16 amino acids. The CDR3 here is CSVLGGEQGSNTEAFF. The CDR3 DNA reads as TGCAGCGTTCTCGGCGGAGAACAGGGGTCGAACACTGAAGCTTTCTTT.

This chain joins TRBV9 and TRBJ1-4, with D tentatively TRBD1 (6 bases). Trimming shortened V by 3 bases and J by 0 bases, and 15 bases separated the two germline ends. The CDR3 is 17 amino acids. The germline CDR1 and CDR2 sequences are SGDLS and YYNGEE. CDR3 bases: TGTGCCAGCAGCGCAACCGGGACAAGGGCAACTAATGAAAAACTGTTTTTT. It is translated as CASSATGTRATNEKLFF.

This clone was detected once. The rearrangement uses TRBV18 and TRBJ2-1, with D tentatively TRBD2 (6 bases). This CDR3 has 14 residues. Germline values: CDR1 KGHSH, CDR2 LQKENI. The V and J ends lost 0 bases and 6 bases respectively, with 9 bases between them. The CDR3 nucleotides read TGTGCCAGCTCACCACCGCTAGCGAGCAATGAGCAGTTCTTC. Translating it yields CASSPPLASNEQFF.

In this sample, this clone turned up once. The chain employs TRBV18 and TRBJ2-7; D is unclear. V was cut by 5 bases and J by 3 bases, with 14 bases left in between. The CDR3 has 14 residues. Germline loops: CDR1 KGHSH, CDR2 LQKENI. The CDR3 spells CASSSGELDYEQYF. The CDR3 DNA follows: TGTGCCAGCTCATCTGGGGAATTGGACTACGAGCAGTACTTC.

The rearrangement joins TRBV4-1 to TRBJ2-1, with 9 bases lining up with TRBD2. This CDR3 comprises 17 residues. Trimming took 4 bases from V and 1 from J; bases not matched to a gene: 8. Germline V lookup: CDR1 MGHRA, CDR2 YSYEKL. The CDR3: CASSPGVSGSSYNEQFF. For the CDR3, the DNA is TGCGCCAGCAGCCCCGGGGTTAGCGGGAGTTCCTACAATGAGCAGTTCTTC.

Only one count was recorded for this clone. This chain links TRBV7-9 with TRBJ1-6; perhaps TRBD1 as D (6 bases). This CDR3 has 14 amino acids. With 5 bases removed from V and 9 bases from J, the gap between germline ends came to 14 bases. Looked up from germline, CDR1 is SEHNR and CDR2 is FQNEAQ (reference sequence). CDR3 nucleotides: TGTGCCAGCAGCCCCCATCTGGACAGTTCACCCCTCCACTTT. Protein: CASSPHLDSSPLHF.

The rearrangement joins TRBV19 to TRBJ2-2, with 8 bases fitting TRBD2. Trimming took 8 bases from V and 0 from J; bases not matched to a gene: 5. Germline assignment: CDR1 LNHDA and CDR2 SQIVND (reference sequence). The CDR3 contains 15 residues. This CDR3 is CASRSGDSNTGELFF. CDR3 DNA: TGTGCCAGTCGTAGCGGGGATTCGAACACCGGGGAGCTGTTTTTT.

The V and J genes are TRBV20-1 and TRBJ1-4; D may be TRBD1 (5 bases). Germline loops: CDR1 DFQATT, CDR2 SNEGSKA (reference sequence). Trimming cost V 6 bases and J 10 bases, with 9 bases left between them. This CDR3 has 10 residues. The DNA for the CDR3 is TGCAGTGCCCGAAGGGGAAAACTGTTTTTT. Protein product: CSARRGKLFF.

V usage is TRBV6-5 and J usage is TRBJ1-2; possibly TRBD1 for D (5 bases). The CDR3 spans 14 residues. Germline V gives CDR1 MNHEY, CDR2 SVGAGI. With 7 bases removed from V and 5 bases from J, the gap between germline ends came to 17 bases. The CDR3 DNA reads TGTGCCAGCATAGGGGCAGGTAGAAGTTATGGCTACACCTTC. Its protein product is CASIGAGRSYGYTF.

The genes are TRBV2 and TRBJ1-2; no reliable D call. The V end was cut by 4 bases, the J end by 4 bases, with 10 bases between. The CDR3 sequence is 13 residues long. Looked up from germline, CDR1 is SNHLY and CDR2 is FYNNEI. Here the CDR3 DNA reads TGTGCCAGCAGTGGCTCACCCCTCTATGGCTACACCTTC. Amino acid sequence: CASSGSPLYGYTF. Using reference TRBV2 and TRBJ1-2 for the parts outside the CDR3, the full variable domain is EPEVTQTPSHQVTQMGQEVILRCVPISNHLYFYWYRQILGQKVEFLVSFYNNEISEKSEIFDDQFSVERPDGSNFTLKIRSTKLEDSAMYFCASSGSPLYGYTFGSGTRLTVV.

Note on this clone: The same CDR3 arises from other DNA sequences in this sample as well. This chain uses TRBV28 with TRBJ1-2, with 7 positions matching TRBD1. The V segment lost 2 bases and the J segment 5 bases; nucleotides outside the gene matches: 5. CDR1 MDHEN and CDR2 SYDVKM come from the germline V gene. CDR3 size: 14 residues. The CDR3 coding sequence is TGTGCCAGCAGTTTAAGGGGGCTGGGGTATGGCTACACCTTC. It encodes CASSLRGLGYGYTF.

This chain uses TRBV18 with TRBJ2-3; perhaps TRBD1 as D (7 bases). CDR3 size: 15 residues. V lost 8 bases and J lost 6, with 21 bases in between. The germline CDR1 and CDR2 sequences are KGHSH and LQKENI. The CDR3 DNA sequence: TGTGCCAGCCGCCCGGGGGCAGGGGGTACGGATACGCAGTATTTT. It encodes CASRPGAGGTDTQYF.

The chain combines TRBV15 with TRBJ1-5; D is undetermined. The germline gives CDR1 LNHNV, CDR2 YYDKDF (reference sequence). Trimming took off 0 bases at V and 1 base at J, with 7 bases between the two ends. This CDR3 has 15 amino acids. The CDR3 DNA reads TGTGCCACCAGCAGAGAACGGATGAGCAATCAGCCCCAGCATTTT. Translated: CATSRERMSNQPQHF.

Only one count was recorded for this clone. This chain links TRBV25-1 with TRBJ1-4, with a possible D match to TRBD1 (6 bases). V was trimmed by 8 bases and J by 8 bases, leaving 18 bases between them. Germline CDR1 and CDR2: MGHDK and SYGVNS. CDR3 length: 14 amino acids. This chain's CDR3 is CASGGWGAGEKLFF. CDR3 DNA: TGTGCCAGCGGAGGTTGGGGGGCGGGGGAAAAACTGTTTTTT.

In its sample, this clone was seen once. The rearrangement joins TRBV27 to TRBJ1-4; D call uncertain. This CDR3 region has 16 residues. The germline gives CDR1 MNHEY, CDR2 SMNVEV (reference sequence). V lost 0 bases to trimming and J lost 5 bases, with 13 bases between them. DNA for the CDR3: TGTGCCAGCAGTTTATCGGCGACCCTCCGGAATGAAAAACTGTTTTTT. Protein sequence: CASSLSATLRNEKLFF. The full variable domain, in which reference TRBV27 and TRBJ1-4 provide the parts outside the CDR3, is EAQVTQNPRYLITVTGKKLTVTCSQNMNHEYMSWYRQDPGLGLRQIYYSMNVEVTDKGDVPEGYKVSRKEKRNFPLILESPSPNQTSLYFCASSLSATLRNEKLFFGSGTQLSVL.

This rearrangement joins TRBV10-1 to TRBJ2-2; TRBD1 matches at 10 bases. The germline V gene encodes CDR1 WNHNN and CDR2 SYGVQD (reference sequence). J gave up 7 bases and V 3 bases, and 5 bases lay outside the gene matches. The CDR3 sequence is 15 residues long. DNA for the CDR3: TGCGCCAGCAGTGATGGGACAGGGGTCGACGGGGAGCTGTTTTTT. It translates to CASSDGTGVDGELFF.

The chain combines TRBV10-2 with TRBJ2-5; TRBD1 matches 9 bases. The CDR3 sequence is 14 residues long. The germline V gene has CDR1 WSHSY and CDR2 SAAADI. V dropped 6 bases and J dropped 5; count of bases not matched to a gene: 7. In DNA form, the CDR3 reads TGCGCCAGCAGGGACAGGGGTATTTTCGAGACCCAGTACTTC. It specifies CASRDRGIFETQYF.

This clone was counted a few times. Within the sample, other DNA sequences also encode this same CDR3. The V call is TRBV5-4, the J call TRBJ2-7; D is uncertain. The CDR3 covers 12 residues. The ends were cut back, 0 bases at V and 3 bases at J, with 4 bases in the middle. Per germline, CDR1 SGHNT and CDR2 YYREEE (reference sequence). The CDR3 DNA follows: TGTGCCAGCAGCTTGGATCGCTACGAGCAGTACTTC. Translation: CASSLDRYEQYF.

The J gene is TRBJ2-5, the V gene TRBV6-6; the D gene is possibly TRBD1 (6 bases). The V gene's germline CDR1 is MNHNY and CDR2 SVGAGI (reference sequence). V shed 5 bases and J shed 2 bases, with 15 bases lying between them. CDR3 size: 15 residues. The DNA for the CDR3 is TGTGCCAGCAGTGGTGACGGGACACTGCAAGAGACCCAGTACTTC. Residues: CASSGDGTLQETQYF.

Here the CDR3 reads CASSFRAGPNQPQHF. As DNA, the CDR3 is TGTGCCAGCAGCTTCCGCGCAGGCCCCAATCAGCCCCAGCATTTT. The chain joins TRBV5-6 to TRBJ1-5, with D hard to call. Germline-derived CDR1 and CDR2 are SGHDT and YYEEEE. V lost 2 bases and J 3 bases, leaving 12 bases between the germline ends. There are 15 residues in the CDR3.

The chain employs TRBV5-1 and TRBJ1-1; D is perhaps TRBD1 (6 bases). The ends were cut back, 0 bases at V and 1 base at J, with 10 bases in the middle. CDR1 is SGHRS, CDR2 YFSETQ, per germline. CDR3 length: 15 residues. Here the CDR3 DNA reads TGCGCCAGCAGCTTGGAGGGACACCGGAACACTGAAGCTTTCTTT. Protein: CASSLEGHRNTEAFF.

V usage is TRBV28 and J usage is TRBJ2-2, with TRBD2 as a possible D gene (7 bases). The CDR3 has 15 residues. The ends were cut back, 3 bases at V and 3 bases at J, with 11 bases in the middle. CDR1 MDHEN and CDR2 SYDVKM come from the germline V gene. The CDR3 nucleotides are TGTGCCAGCAGTTTGGGGGGGCTTGACACCGGGGAGCTGTTTTTT. Translation: CASSLGGLDTGELFF.